What follows is one T cell receptor beta chain and its context. Here immunoSEQ multiplex PCR was the method, and the copy in TCRdb shows in-frame clones only, minus some. The sample lists about 56,000 clones; just over 90% were seen once. Naive and memory CD4+ T cells were separated from cryopreserved PBMCs. The sample belongs to a study of CD4 T cells in relation to SARS-CoV-2 and coronaviruses. The CDR3 is made up of 16 amino acids. Deletions cut 2 bases from V and 2 bases from J, with 13 bases between. Germline loops: CDR1 SEHNR, CDR2 FQNEAQ (reference sequence). The TCR sequence derives from an adult with COVID-19. Sequences were obtained from naive CD4+ T cells from PBMCs. As for subset: naive CD4+ T cells isolated by negative enrichment. This chain links TRBV7-9 with TRBJ2-4; possible D gene TRBD2, 5 bases. The CDR3 loop is CASSLSGGLTKNIQYF. CDR3 nucleotides: TGTGCCAGCAGCTTAAGCGGCGGGTTGACCAAAAACATTCAGTACTTC.